Described below is a single T cell receptor (beta chain) sequence and its context. In germline, CDR1 is KGHSH, CDR2 LQKENI. The CDR3 length is 16 residues. V was pared by 0 bases and J by 2 bases, with 3 bases of the junction left unmatched. The authors' processing: Counts of nucleated cells, estimated from reference gene primer amplification, were obtained. Profiling relied on immunoSEQ multiplex PCR, and the TCRdb table lists in-frame clones only, not all of them. That table is the source of V, J and clone size, and D and trimming were worked out from the DNA. The table has about 190,000 clones, around 80% seen once. The record originates from a study of blood T cell repertoires in COVID-19. Background on the study: The study drew acute and convalescent COVID-19 samples from the United States, Italy and Spain. Sources were T cells, B-cell-depleted T cells, or PBMCs; the material itself was cDNA or gDNA.

This receptor was obtained from a man aged 25 to 40 with active or convalescent COVID-19. The material sequenced was peripheral blood. The gene calls are TRBV18 and TRBJ2-2; 7 bases match TRBD2. The CDR3 reads CASSPPRTSNTGELFF. The CDR3 region has the DNA TGTGCCAGCTCACCACCGAGGACTAGTAACACCGGGGAGCTGTTTTTT.